Shown below are 30 T cell receptor beta chains from a single sample sequenced in a study of vaccination effects on CD4 cells after COVID-19. Produced via immunoSEQ multiplex PCR; TCRdb's table is partial and in-frame only. In the table there are roughly 19,000 clones, approximately 70% of which are singletons. Expansion with viral peptide pools was applied to antigen-specific CD4+ T cells by the ViraFEST assay prior to sequencing. Isolation of CD4+ T cells took place after more than 9 days of culture. Previously uninfected by SARS-CoV-2, the vaccine recipients also showed negative nucleocapsid antibodies. No antigens are known for them. This specimen was CD4+ T cells from PBMCs cultured with HCoV-NL63 spike peptides, taken before COVID-19 vaccination. Receptors were obtained from a human donor who received a COVID-19 vaccine.

This chain joins TRBV5-1 and TRBJ1-1; the D gene is possibly TRBD1 (5 bases). CDR3 length: 14 amino acids. Trimming shortened V by 5 bases and J by 0 bases, and 11 bases separated the two germline ends. Germline values: CDR1 SGHRS, CDR2 YFSETQ. The CDR3 bases are TGCGCCAGCAGGGACATAGGAATGAACACTGAAGCTTTCTTT. Amino acid sequence: CASRDIGMNTEAFF.

The V gene is TRBV7-2, the J gene TRBJ2-3; 8 nucleotides agree with TRBD2. The CDR3 is 16 amino acids. Germline lookup yields CDR1 SGHTA and CDR2 FQGNSA. With 5 bases clipped from V and 0 bases from J, the junction kept 7 bases outside the gene matches. CDR3 nucleotide sequence: TGTGCCAGCAGCCTACGAGCGGGGGCTAGCACAGATACGCAGTATTTT. Translation gives CASSLRAGASTDTQYF.

The J gene is TRBJ1-2, the V gene TRBV14; D is unresolved. CDR1 is SGHDN and CDR2 is FVKESK in the germline V gene. V was trimmed by 1 base and J by 5 bases, leaving 11 bases between them. The CDR3 covers 14 residues. CDR3 region: CASSQVGMGYGYTF. DNA for the CDR3: TGTGCCAGCAGCCAAGTTGGAATGGGATATGGCTACACCTTC.

Only a few counts were recorded for this clone. The J gene is TRBJ2-3, the V gene TRBV9; a weak D match, TRBD2 (6 bases). The CDR3 sequence is 14 residues long. The ends were cut back, 4 bases at V and 2 bases at J, with 11 bases in the middle. Germline CDR1 is SGDLS and CDR2 is YYNGEE. CDR3 loop: CASSQAGSTDTQYF. The CDR3 nucleotides read TGTGCCAGCAGCCAAGCGGGTTCCACAGATACGCAGTATTTT.

The chain joins TRBV14 to TRBJ1-6, with D uncertain. The V end was cut by 1 base, the J end by 9 bases, with 13 bases between. This CDR3 comprises 15 residues. The germline V gene encodes CDR1 SGHDN and CDR2 FVKESK. CDR3 loop: CASSQGAGVGSPLHF. In nucleotides, the CDR3 is TGTGCCAGCAGCCAAGGGGCCGGGGTTGGTTCACCCCTCCACTTT.

The chain recombines TRBV10-3 with TRBJ2-3; TRBD1 might be the D (6 bases). In germline, CDR1 is ENHRY, CDR2 SYGVKD. This CDR3 has 15 amino acids. V was trimmed by 7 bases and J by 2 bases, leaving 16 bases between them. The CDR3 spells CAINSGQSITDTQYF. CDR3 sequence (DNA): TGTGCCATCAATTCTGGACAGAGCATCACAGATACGCAGTATTTT.

The chain employs TRBV6-5 and TRBJ1-1; D is possibly TRBD1 (6 bases). CDR1 is MNHEY and CDR2 is SVGAGI in the germline V gene. Trimming pared 0 bases from V and 3 bases from J, leaving 14 bases between. The CDR3 loop spans 16 amino acids. The CDR3 loop is CASSYSRGVIDTEAFF. Written as DNA, the CDR3 is TGTGCCAGCAGTTACTCAAGGGGGGTGATCGACACTGAAGCTTTCTTT.

The V gene is TRBV18, the J gene TRBJ2-2; TRBD1 or TRBD2 may be the D gene (5 bases each). V was pared by 6 bases and J by 0 bases, with 11 bases between. CDR3 length: 15 residues. Germline CDR1 is KGHSH and CDR2 is LQKENI. CDR3 nucleotides: TGTGCCAGCTCGTCCCGGGACGCGAACACCGGGGAGCTGTTTTTT. Protein product: CASSSRDANTGELFF. The complete variable domain, with remaining parts taken from reference TRBV18 and TRBJ2-2, reads NAGVMQNPRHLVRRRGQEARLRCSPMKGHSHVYWYRQLPEEGLKFMVYLQKENIIDESGMPKERFSAEFPKEGPSILRIQQVVRGDSAAYFCASSSRDANTGELFFGEGSRLTVL.

The V and J genes are TRBV5-1 and TRBJ1-2; D not certain. Germline V gives CDR1 SGHRS, CDR2 YFSETQ. The CDR3 has 13 residues. Trimming removed 4 bases from V and 7 bases from J, with 14 bases in between. CDR3 DNA sequence: TGCGCCAGCAGCAGGGAGCAAGGGTTTGGCTACACCTTC. Protein sequence: CASSREQGFGYTF.

The chain has TRBV21-1 and TRBJ2-2; the table's D call TRBD1 went unverified against the DNA. TRBV21-1 is recorded as a pseudogene. The CDR3 totals 16 residues. The CDR3, as DNA: TGTGCCAGCAGCAAAGATAACAGTAAGGACACCGGGGAGCTGTTTTTT. Protein sequence: CASSKDNSKDTGELFF.

The chain has TRBV12-3 or TRBV12-4 and TRBJ1-2; maybe TRBD1 (6 bases). Trimming shortened V by 5 bases and J by 8 bases, and 9 bases separated the two germline ends. The CDR3 is 11 amino acids. Written as DNA, the CDR3 is TGTGCCAGCAGTCCGGGGGGCGGCTACACCTTC. Its protein product is CASSPGGGYTF.

This clone was observed a handful of times. J is TRBJ1-2 and V is TRBV6-1, with 7 bases lining up with TRBD1. With 6 bases clipped from V and 2 bases from J, the junction kept 9 bases outside the gene matches. CDR1 is MNHNS and CDR2 is SASEGT in the germline V gene. This CDR3 has 15 amino acids. CDR3 sequence: CASSSPGQANYGYTF. In nucleotides, the CDR3 is TGTGCCAGCAGCTCACCCGGACAGGCCAACTATGGCTACACCTTC.

The rearrangement joins TRBV4-2 to TRBJ1-2; TRBD1 might be the D (6 bases). This CDR3 contains 16 residues. V dropped 0 bases and J dropped 6 bases, with 17 bases sitting between them. Germline V lookup: CDR1 LGHNA, CDR2 YNFKEQ. The CDR3 DNA follows: TGTGCCAGCAGCCAAGAATTAGACAGGAGAAAAAATGGCTACACCTTC. Its protein is CASSQELDRRKNGYTF.

This clone has just a few counts. V gene TRBV24-1 combines with J gene TRBJ1-2; the D gene is possibly TRBD1 (6 bases). V was trimmed by 1 base and J by 4 bases, leaving 9 bases between them. The CDR3 consists of 14 residues. CDR1 KGHDR and CDR2 SFDVKD come from the germline V gene. The CDR3 sequence: CATSDFDRSYGYTF. The DNA of the CDR3 is TGTGCCACCAGTGATTTCGACAGGTCCTATGGCTACACCTTC.

The V and J genes are TRBV25-1 and TRBJ2-6; D gene unclear. This CDR3 spans 16 amino acids. V was trimmed by 1 base and J by 0 bases, leaving 7 bases between them. Germline V gene lookup returns CDR1 MGHDK and CDR2 SYGVNS. As DNA, the CDR3 is TGTGCCAGCAGTGAATTCTGGTCCTCTGGGGCCAACGTCCTGACTTTC. This codes for CASSEFWSSGANVLTF.

The V and J genes are TRBV6-5 and TRBJ2-1; D might be TRBD1 (6 bases). Looked up from germline, CDR1 is MNHEY and CDR2 is SVGAGI. CDR3 length: 15 amino acids. V dropped 6 bases and J dropped 0 bases, with 12 bases sitting between them. CDR3 coding DNA: TGTGCCAGCAGCCCGAGGGGGAGCTCCTACAATGAGCAGTTCTTC. Its protein is CASSPRGSSYNEQFF.

The chain joins TRBV19 to TRBJ1-2, with a possible D match to TRBD1 (5 bases). Trimming left V 5 bases short and J 4 bases short, with 14 bases between. In germline, CDR1 is LNHDA, CDR2 SQIVND (reference sequence). The CDR3 covers 14 residues. The CDR3 reads CASSPRDAFYGYTF. CDR3 coding DNA: TGTGCCAGTAGTCCCCGGGACGCCTTCTATGGCTACACCTTC.

The table lists this clone with a few counts. V and J are TRBV5-1 and TRBJ1-4; 7 bases align to TRBD1. V gave up 0 bases and J gave up 0 bases; unmatched junction bases: 2. The CDR3 spans 16 residues. The V gene's germline CDR1 is SGHRS and CDR2 YFSETQ. This CDR3 is CASSLGQGATNEKLFF. The CDR3 DNA sequence: TGCGCCAGCAGCTTGGGGCAGGGGGCAACTAATGAAAAACTGTTTTTT.

The chain carries TRBV19 and TRBJ1-2; the D gene is possibly TRBD1 (6 bases). The CDR3 runs to 14 residues. V lost 1 base and J 8 bases, leaving 14 bases between the germline ends. CDR1 is LNHDA, CDR2 SQIVND, per germline (reference sequence). CDR3 DNA: TGTGCCAGTAGTATAGCGGGGGGGCTTTACGGCTACACCTTC. Residues: CASSIAGGLYGYTF.

CDR3 protein: CAIADRQNTEAFF. As DNA, the CDR3 is TGTGCCATCGCCGACAGGCAGAACACTGAAGCTTTCTTT. This chain joins TRBV19 and TRBJ1-1, with D maybe TRBD1 (6 bases). V was clipped by 10 bases and J by 1 base, with 13 bases between them. This CDR3 contains 13 residues. CDR1 and CDR2 from the germline V gene are LNHDA and SQIVND (reference sequence).

The genes are TRBV11-1 and TRBJ1-1; D is possibly TRBD1 (6 bases). Germline-derived CDR1 and CDR2 are SGHAT and FQDESV (reference sequence). V lost 6 bases and J 1 base, leaving 12 bases between the germline ends. This CDR3 contains 14 residues. The CDR3 DNA sequence: TGTGCCAGCAGACGCGGACAGCGGAACACTGAAGCTTTCTTT. Translated, it gives CASRRGQRNTEAFF.

The chain carries TRBV19 and TRBJ2-2, with TRBD1 as a possible D gene (5 bases). V lost 10 bases, J lost 4 bases, and 16 bases lay in between. CDR1 and CDR2 (germline): LNHDA, SQIVND (reference sequence). The CDR3 length is 14 residues. The CDR3 coding sequence is TGTGCCACCAACAAGGGGCTGCTCACCGGGGAGCTGTTTTTT. It translates to CATNKGLLTGELFF.

This clone was counted only a few times. The gene calls are TRBV5-1 and TRBJ2-3; TRBD1 or TRBD2 may be the D gene (5 bases each). Germline assignment: CDR1 SGHRS and CDR2 YFSETQ. The V and J ends lost 0 bases and 0 bases respectively, with 11 bases between them. The CDR3 extends over 16 amino acids. CDR3 sequence: CASSLAGTQSTDTQYF. Here the CDR3 DNA reads TGCGCCAGCAGCTTGGCCGGGACGCAGAGCACAGATACGCAGTATTTT.

The genes are TRBV6-4 and TRBJ1-1, with 8 bases that match TRBD1. The CDR3 has 13 amino acids. Germline CDR1 and CDR2: MRHNA and SNTAGT. V lost 6 bases to trimming and J lost 3 bases; unmatched junction nucleotides: 3. CDR3 sequence (DNA): TGTGCCAGCAGCCCCAGGGGGCACACTGAAGCTTTCTTT. This encodes CASSPRGHTEAFF.

The chain combines TRBV20-1 with TRBJ2-1; D ambiguous. The V gene lost 3 bases and the J gene lost 0 bases, with 9 bases spanning the gap. CDR3 size: 14 residues. Germline V gene sequence: CDR1 DFQATT, CDR2 SNEGSKA (reference sequence). The CDR3 protein is CSASVQSSYNEQFF. CDR3 bases: TGCAGTGCTAGTGTTCAGAGCTCCTACAATGAGCAGTTCTTC.

The chain combines TRBV5-1 with TRBJ2-7; a possible D gene is TRBD2 (6 bases). This CDR3 has 15 residues. From germline, CDR1 is SGHRS and CDR2 YFSETQ. V shed 5 bases and J shed 4 bases, with 19 bases lying between them. CDR3 DNA: TGCGCCAGCAGGAGGCGGGATGACTTTCGGTACGAGCAGTACTTC. Translation: CASRRRDDFRYEQYF.

The chain joins TRBV6-6 to TRBJ2-4; the D gene could be TRBD1 or TRBD2 (5 bases each). The CDR3 contains 14 residues. V was clipped by 6 bases and J by 8 bases, with 17 bases between them. The V gene's germline CDR1 is MNHNY and CDR2 SVGAGI (reference sequence). This CDR3 is CASRSGTGRDIQYF. The CDR3 DNA reads TGTGCCAGCAGATCCGGGACGGGAAGGGACATTCAGTACTTC.

A few counts support this clone. The V gene is TRBV5-1, the J gene TRBJ1-1; D is undetermined. CDR3 length: 13 amino acids. Germline CDR1 SGHRS, CDR2 YFSETQ. Trimming left V 0 bases short and J 1 base short, with 4 bases between. The CDR3 protein is CASSLGGNTEAFF. In DNA form, the CDR3 reads TGCGCCAGCAGCTTGGGGGGGAACACTGAAGCTTTCTTT.

CDR3 sequence: CASSRTGETEAFF. CDR3 in DNA: TGTGCCAGCAGCCGGACAGGGGAGACTGAAGCTTTCTTT. The chain links TRBV7-9 to TRBJ1-1, with TRBD1 matching over 9 bases. The CDR3 is 13 residues long. Germline V gene sequence: CDR1 SEHNR, CDR2 FQNEAQ (reference sequence). The trim removed 5 bases at V and 5 bases at J, leaving 3 bases unmatched.

This rearrangement joins TRBV5-5 to TRBJ2-7; perhaps TRBD2 as D (5 bases). From germline, CDR1 is SGHKS and CDR2 YYEKEE (reference sequence). The V and J ends lost 2 bases and 5 bases respectively, with 17 bases between them. This CDR3 contains 15 residues. Here the CDR3 DNA reads TGTGCCAGCAGCTTTTCGGGATCACCCCAGGACGAGCAGTACTTC. Protein sequence: CASSFSGSPQDEQYF.